This entry is about one TCR beta chain. Its target is not known. The CDR3 is made up of 19 amino acids. J was trimmed by 0 bases and V by 1 base; bases with no gene match: 5. Germline V gene data show CDR1 as LNHNV and CDR2 as YYDKDF (reference sequence). The source of the sample is a study of cytomegalovirus exposure and HLA in healthy donors. Across the study: A later analysis reported the 100 to 150 validation repertoires used the same platform as the roughly 670 first-cohort repertoires. Study results and caveats: Subsequent analysis showed first-cohort TCR clusters tending to co-occur in some 120 validation repertoires. Through in vitro validation, three CMV-associated chains were shown to be specific for CMV antigens.

The study drew the donors from its approximately 120-subject validation cohort, separate from the roughly 700-subject first cohort. The method was immunoSEQ multiplex PCR; TCRdb's version includes in-frame clones alone and lacks a portion of them. The table includes 180,000 or so clones, approximately 89% detected once. V and J are TRBV15 and TRBJ2-1, with 14 bases fitting TRBD2. Input material: PBMCs. The sequence was collected from a man aged 25-45 years in good health and CMV-seropositive. The CDR3 nucleotides are TGTGCCACCAGCAGAGGGACTAGCGGGGGGCCGAGCTCCTACAATGAGCAGTTCTTC. This encodes CATSRGTSGGPSSYNEQFF. The entire variable domain, with the rest obtained from reference TRBV15 and TRBJ2-1, is as follows: DAMVIQNPRYQVTQFGKPVTLSCSQTLNHNVMYWYQQKSSQAPKLLFHYYDKDFNNEADTPDNFQSRRPNTSFCFLDIRSPGLGDTAMYLCATSRGTSGGPSSYNEQFFGPGTRLTVL.